This T cell receptor beta chain was observed in a study of human T cells and chemical hapten exposure. Study results and limitations: Higher patch test scores went with higher counts of PT1 expanded TCRs. It was expanded TCRs that formed significantly more large CDR3 similarity clusters than controls did.

Time point denoted: pre-sensitization, week 0. Treatment noted: therapeutic diphenylcyclopropenone sensitization with weekly scalp DPC. There are a few counts of this clonotype. The antigen is not known. Each cDNA molecule in the library carried unique molecular identifiers. One entry per CDR3 protein, called by TCRdb with MiXCR from the RACE reads. The table lists a few hundred thousand distinct CDR3 sequences, roughly 8% of them singletons. The sequence was obtained from a man younger than 35 with alopecia areata. Some clones in this sample may be carry-over from other donors' samples. Sequenced here: whole blood, sampled in connection with sensitization to the hapten diphenylcyclopropenone (DPC).

The CDR3 sequence is CATSPGALESSYEQYF. Here the CDR3 DNA reads TGTGCCACCAGCCCCGGGGCCCTCGAGAGCTCCTACGAGCAGTACTTC. The J gene is TRBJ2-7, the V gene TRBV24-1, with D perhaps given as TRBD1 or TRBD2 (5 bases each). Trimming cost V 7 bases and J 0 bases, with 18 bases left between them. Germline lookup yields CDR1 KGHDR and CDR2 SFDVKD. The CDR3 has 16 amino acids.